The source of this T cell receptor (beta chain) is a study of glioma-infiltrating T cells (dated by TCRdb to about 2016). Study-wide context: The study sequenced TCR alpha- and beta-chain repertoires from glioma tissue, from non-neoplastic brain tissue and from matched peripheral blood mononuclear cells. Three low-grade glioma patients, seven to nine primary glioblastoma patients, and three non-glioma patients who contributed non-neoplastic brain tissue made up the paired cohort. Each tissue-infiltrating repertoire was compared with the same patient's peripheral blood repertoire to measure divergence between tissue and blood T-cell populations. Study-wide conclusions, independent of this receptor: Group comparisons were based on small numbers of patients: three non-neoplastic, three low-grade glioma and eight or nine glioblastoma patients. In non-neoplastic patients, VJ-independent divergence between tissue and blood fell below expectation, whereas in all gliomas, and especially in low-grade gliomas, the divergence rose above expectation. Only a very small number of CDR3 sequences turned up in both tissue and blood, a result put down to high CDR3 diversity combined with limited sampling.

The iRepertoire nested amplicon-rescue multiplex PCR (arm-PCR) platform was used to amplify TCR alpha and beta CDR3 regions from RNA. One-step reverse transcription and amplification used about 95-400 ng of tissue mRNA or PBMC total RNA as input. Following bead purification, Illumina adapters were added by a secondary multiplex PCR, and the libraries were gel-purified between 200 and 400 bp. The libraries contained internal 6-nucleotide barcodes that were used for demultiplexing. Sequencing of libraries was performed on an Illumina MiSeq with 2x220 or 2x250 nucleotide paired-end reads. In the authors' own workflow: Paired reads were merged with FLASH 1.2.11 and aligned to the GRCh37 human genome with BWA-MEM before extracting TRA and TRB reads. For V and J assignment, an IMGT-derived reference of cassette sequences and CDR3 motifs that included pseudogenes was used. Reads were translated in three frames, and productive CDR3s were defined by a C…FGXG motif without stop codons. Unique combinations of V-J cassette pair and CDR3 amino acid sequence were defined as clonotypes. Filtering of reads was based on Hamming distance, with the threshold set by the sequence error rate of each sample in mapped regions. TCRdb handled the public reads itself, with Q25 trimming in fastp and clone calling in MiXCR, and kept productive beta chains. Every distinct CDR3 protein forms one entry, paired with its most common genes and DNA. TCRdb, rather than the study authors, made the V and J calls. Recorded for this sample are tens of thousands of distinct CDR3 sequences; roughly 40% of them occurred a single time. Roughly two fifths of the sample is taken by the ten largest.

Including both end residues, the CDR3 is 15 amino acids long. The germline V gene sets CDR1 to MDHEN and CDR2 to SYDVKM. To note about this clonotype: Its antigen is not yet known. The conserved closing phenylalanine or tryptophan is absent in this CDR3, likely reflecting a read error. No DNA is shown, since the ends of the CDR3 on it are uncertain; the CDR3 is the one TCRdb lists.

The rearranged segments are TRBV28 and TRBJ2-1. Sequenced material: glioma tissue, nonneoplastic brain tissue, or PBMCs (not recorded which). This clonotype was obtained from a human donor with low-grade glioma or glioblastoma, undergoing nonglioma brain surgery, or in good health (not recorded which). CDR3 protein: CASSKAPSSYNEQSL.